These 10 T cell receptor beta chains originate from one sample sequenced in a study of T cell responses to AZD1222 COVID-19 vaccine. Measured with immunoSEQ multiplex PCR; TCRdb has only the in-frame clones, and not every one. The data show 120,000 to 150,000 clones, under 95% seen once. This material consisted of peripheral blood, taken 28 days after the second dose of the MenACWY control vaccine. These receptors all come from an adult who received the MenACWY meningococcal vaccine as a control.

V is TRBV6-5 and J is TRBJ2-5; TRBD2 might be the D (6 bases). The V and J ends lost 7 bases and 0 bases respectively, with 12 bases between them. The CDR3 is made up of 14 amino acids. CDR1 is MNHEY, CDR2 SVGAGI, per germline. CDR3 nucleotides: TGTGCCAGCATCGGGGGAGGAAACCAAGAGACCCAGTACTTC. It specifies CASIGGGNQETQYF.

The rearrangement joins TRBV27 to TRBJ1-1; 9 positions match TRBD1. V lost 8 bases to trimming and J lost 4 bases; unmatched junction nucleotides: 8. The germline gives CDR1 MNHEY, CDR2 SMNVEV (reference sequence). The CDR3 is 14 residues long. The DNA of the CDR3 is TGTGCCAGCGCAACACAGGGGGCTGTCACTGAAGCTTTCTTT. Its translation: CASATQGAVTEAFF.

The rearrangement uses TRBV5-8 and TRBJ1-2; no reliable D call. The CDR3 totals 13 residues. V was pared by 1 base and J by 6 bases, with 10 bases between. The germline V gene has CDR1 SGHTS and CDR2 YDEGEE. The CDR3 DNA reads TGTGCCAGCAGCTTGCCCGATTTGGATGGCTACACCTTC. This sequence encodes CASSLPDLDGYTF.

This rearrangement joins TRBV24-1 to TRBJ1-5; maybe TRBD1 (6 bases). CDR1 KGHDR and CDR2 SFDVKD come from the germline V gene. This CDR3 has 11 residues. Trimming pared 1 base from V and 13 bases from J, leaving 7 bases between. The CDR3 DNA reads TGTGCCACCAGTGATTTCAGGGGACAGCATTTT. Translating it yields CATSDFRGQHF.

The chain couples TRBV9 to TRBJ2-3; D uncertain. V was cut by 0 bases and J by 0 bases, with 5 bases left in between. CDR1 is SGDLS and CDR2 is YYNGEE in the germline V gene. CDR3 length: 14 residues. The CDR3 here is CASSVVSSTDTQYF. CDR3 bases: TGTGCCAGCAGCGTAGTTAGCAGCACAGATACGCAGTATTTT.

The V gene is TRBV19, the J gene TRBJ2-5, with 8 bases matching TRBD2. The CDR3 sequence is 17 residues long. Germline CDR1 reads LNHDA; CDR2 reads SQIVND (reference sequence). J was trimmed by 5 bases and V by 5 bases; bases with no gene match: 16. The CDR3 here is CASSLRAAGRVWETQYF. Written as DNA, the CDR3 is TGTGCCAGTAGTTTAAGAGCGGCCGGGAGGGTCTGGGAGACCCAGTACTTC.

The chain uses TRBV21-1 and TRBJ2-3; no DNA check was done on the table's D call, TRBD1. TRBV21-1 is given as a pseudogene. This CDR3 spans 17 amino acids. This chain's CDR3 is CASSKGWAPTSSNTQYF. CDR3 DNA sequence: TGTGCCAGCAGCAAAGGATGGGCACCTACTTCCTCGAATACGCAGTATTTT.

The CDR3 sequence is CASSRGDGPLFYTF. CDR3 DNA sequence: TGCGCCAGCAGCCGGGGGGACGGACCTTTGTTCTACACCTTC. J is TRBJ1-2 and V is TRBV5-1; possibly TRBD1 for D (5 bases). The germline V and J ends were trimmed by 4 bases and 10 bases, with 20 bases remaining between them. The CDR3 is 14 amino acids. Germline loops: CDR1 SGHRS, CDR2 YFSETQ.

V and J are TRBV7-7 and TRBJ1-6; the D gene is possibly TRBD1 (5 bases). CDR3 length equals 19 residues. V was trimmed by 2 bases and J by 0 bases, leaving 17 bases between them. CDR1 is SSHAT, CDR2 FNYEAQ, per germline (reference sequence). CDR3 residues: CASSLLVRARGSYNSPLHF. CDR3 nucleotide sequence: TGTGCCAGCAGCTTATTGGTCAGGGCACGGGGCTCCTATAATTCACCCCTCCACTTT.

The J gene is TRBJ2-7, the V gene TRBV13; D might be TRBD2 (5 bases). The CDR3 consists of 15 residues. Trimming took off 4 bases at V and 4 bases at J, with 17 bases between the two ends. Germline V CDR1 and CDR2: PRHDT, FYEKMQ (reference sequence). CDR3 sequence (DNA): TGTGCCAGCAGCTATTACGGGGTTTTGCCTTACGAGCAGTACTTC. Translated, it gives CASSYYGVLPYEQYF.